This TCR beta chain is from a study of cytomegalovirus exposure and HLA in healthy donors. 13 Jbeta primers and 60 Vbeta primers were used for the PCR. The authors' processing: About 88 million unique TCR beta chains, some 10 million of them shared, were counted by a later analysis. The repertoire was sequenced with immunoSEQ multiplex PCR; TCRdb's copy has only in-frame clones and lacks some. V and J calls and clone size are those listed in that table; D and trimming were worked out from the DNA. The sample lists 180,000 or so clones; about three quarters were seen once. V dropped 3 bases and J dropped 6 bases, with 15 bases sitting between them. Germline CDR1 is GTSNPN and CDR2 is SVGIG (reference sequence). CDR3 length: 13 amino acids. General study points: The study recorded 160 or so TCR beta chains that were cytomegalovirus-associated.

As concerns this clone: Its antigen is still unknown.

The source of this sequence is a man aged 35 to 55 in good health and CMV-seropositive. The specimen sequenced was PBMCs. V and J are TRBV30 and TRBJ2-7, with a tentative D call TRBD1 (5 bases). The CDR3 protein is CAWSGHRLAEQYF. The CDR3 nucleotides are TGTGCCTGGAGCGGACATCGTTTAGCCGAGCAGTACTTC.